Shown below are 18 T cell receptor beta chains from a single sample sequenced in a study of Ad26.COV2.S vaccination and SARS-CoV-2 variants. The protocol was immunoSEQ multiplex PCR, while the TCRdb copy is restricted to in-frame clones and leaves out a portion. The table records more than 400,000 clones, roughly 88% of them present only once. Treatment given: some 20 received Ad26.COV2.S at low or high dose, single or two shots; 5 received placebo; per-sample allocation not given. On day 63 after the first injection, vaccine and placebo recipients gave samples. Sequences were derived from peripheral blood, sampled in a trial of Ad26.COV2.S vaccine versus placebo. The receptors here all came from a person aged 18-65 years who received the Ad26.COV2.S COVID-19 vaccine or a placebo.

The chain combines TRBV6-2 or TRBV6-3 with TRBJ2-6, with D possibly being TRBD2 (5 bases). This CDR3 region has 15 residues. The germline V and J ends were trimmed by 2 bases and 0 bases, with 5 bases remaining between them. The germline V gene encodes CDR1 MNHEY and CDR2 SVGEGT. CDR3 residues: CASSYEGSGANVLTF. Here the CDR3 DNA reads TGTGCCAGCAGTTACGAGGGCTCTGGGGCCAACGTCCTGACTTTC.

The CDR3 is CASSSEQDVLNSPLHF. As DNA, the CDR3 is TGTGCCAGCAGCTCAGAACAGGACGTACTTAATTCACCCCTCCACTTT. The chain carries TRBV7-9 and TRBJ1-6, with D perhaps TRBD1 (5 bases). V gave up 4 bases and J gave up 6 bases, with 16 bases separating them. The CDR3 covers 16 residues. Germline lookup yields CDR1 SEHNR and CDR2 FQNEAQ (reference sequence).

This sequence joins TRBV6-2 or TRBV6-3 and TRBJ1-1; 8 bases match TRBD1. The germline V gene has CDR1 MNHEY and CDR2 SVGEGT. This CDR3 has 12 residues. With 5 bases clipped from V and 4 bases from J, the junction kept 0 bases outside the gene matches. CDR3 protein: CASSTGGTEAFF. In nucleotides, the CDR3 is TGTGCCAGCAGTACAGGGGGCACTGAAGCTTTCTTT.

A remark on this clone: Other nucleotide sequences in the sample specify the same CDR3. This chain connects TRBV7-9 to TRBJ2-7; 11 bases agree with TRBD2. Germline loops: CDR1 SEHNR, CDR2 FQNEAQ (reference sequence). V was pared by 4 bases and J by 4 bases, with 6 bases of the junction left unmatched. The CDR3 runs 15 residues. The CDR3 loop reads CASSSPGLAAYEQYF. CDR3 bases: TGTGCCAGCAGCTCACCGGGACTAGCGGCGTACGAGCAGTACTTC.

This chain connects TRBV5-5 to TRBJ2-1; 11 positions agree with TRBD2. The CDR3 spans 18 residues. The J segment lost 7 bases and the V segment lost 4 bases, leaving 16 bases of the junction unmatched. Looked up from germline, CDR1 is SGHKS and CDR2 is YYEKEE (reference sequence). CDR3 protein: CASSSLGDTSGSRNEQFF. Written as DNA, the CDR3 is TGTGCCAGCAGCAGTTTGGGGGATACTAGCGGGAGTCGTAATGAGCAGTTCTTC.

Only one count was recorded for this clone. The chain couples TRBV24-1 to TRBJ1-1; D unclear. The CDR3 has 13 residues. The germline V gene has CDR1 KGHDR and CDR2 SFDVKD. Trimming pared 9 bases from V and 0 bases from J, leaving 10 bases between. CDR3 in amino acids: CATYEDLNTEAFF. In DNA, the CDR3 is TGTGCCACCTACGAGGACTTGAACACTGAAGCTTTCTTT.

The rearrangement links TRBV28 to TRBJ1-5, with D possibly being TRBD1 (5 bases). The V and J ends lost 4 bases and 4 bases respectively, with 20 bases between them. The CDR3 contains 17 residues. Germline loops: CDR1 MDHEN, CDR2 SYDVKM. CDR3 protein: CASSSVLTEGSNQPQHF. As DNA, the CDR3 is TGTGCCAGCAGTTCCGTACTGACAGAAGGGAGTAATCAGCCCCAGCATTTT.

This clone was counted once. The rearrangement links TRBV9 to TRBJ1-1, with D possibly matching TRBD1 (5 bases). CDR3 length equals 14 residues. Deletions cut 3 bases from V and 2 bases from J, with 11 bases between. CDR1 SGDLS and CDR2 YYNGEE come from the germline V gene. CDR3 loop: CASSAWDGNTEAFF. The DNA of the CDR3 is TGTGCCAGCAGCGCGTGGGACGGTAACACTGAAGCTTTCTTT.

The genes are TRBV11-3 and TRBJ2-5, with 8 nucleotides matching TRBD2. CDR3 size: 15 residues. Germline loops: CDR1 SGHNT, CDR2 YENEEA. J lost 3 bases, V lost 1 base, and 4 bases had no gene match. This CDR3 reads CASSLGAGEEETQYF. The CDR3 nucleotides read TGTGCCAGCAGCTTAGGAGCGGGAGAGGAAGAGACCCAGTACTTC.

V usage is TRBV28 and J usage is TRBJ2-3; D unclear. V gave up 5 bases and J gave up 0 bases, with 9 bases separating them. This CDR3 has 14 residues. Per the germline V gene, CDR1 is MDHEN and CDR2 is SYDVKM. The CDR3 reads CASSDPPSTDTQYF. The CDR3 DNA reads as TGTGCCAGCAGTGATCCCCCTAGCACAGATACGCAGTATTTT.

This sequence joins TRBV11-1 and TRBJ2-7, with 11 bases fitting TRBD1. The germline V gene has CDR1 SGHAT and CDR2 FQDESV (reference sequence). Trimming took 8 bases from V and 1 from J; bases not matched to a gene: 7. CDR3 length equals 15 residues. The CDR3 coding sequence is TGTGCCAGCGAACCCCGGGACAGGGGGTCCTACGAGCAGTACTTC. Protein sequence: CASEPRDRGSYEQYF.

The chain couples TRBV27 to TRBJ2-5; D may be TRBD1 (6 bases). Looked up from germline, CDR1 is MNHEY and CDR2 is SMNVEV (reference sequence). The CDR3 is 14 amino acids. V was pared by 2 bases and J by 4 bases, with 11 bases between. In DNA, the CDR3 is TGTGCCAGCAGTTTAAGGTCCAGGGGAGAGACCCAGTACTTC. It yields the protein CASSLRSRGETQYF.

This clone is a singleton in its sample. This CDR3 reads CASSSPGAQGAVAEAFF. The CDR3 coding sequence is TGTGCCAGCAGTTCCCCGGGCGCCCAGGGGGCGGTGGCTGAAGCTTTCTTT. The V and J genes are TRBV28 and TRBJ1-1; 8 nucleotides agree with TRBD1. The J segment lost 6 bases and the V segment lost 4 bases, leaving 16 bases of the junction unmatched. Germline assignment: CDR1 MDHEN and CDR2 SYDVKM. There are 17 residues in the CDR3.

The genes are TRBV27 and TRBJ2-7, with 8 positions matching TRBD2. With 4 bases clipped from V and 3 bases from J, the junction kept 8 bases outside the gene matches. Germline V gives CDR1 MNHEY, CDR2 SMNVEV (reference sequence). The CDR3 loop spans 15 amino acids. Here the CDR3 reads CASSSTRGAFYEQYF. The CDR3 bases are TGTGCCAGCAGTTCCACGCGGGGGGCCTTCTACGAGCAGTACTTC.

The genes are TRBV2 and TRBJ1-2; D unclear. The CDR3 extends over 13 amino acids. Trimming shortened V by 5 bases and J by 2 bases, and 9 bases separated the two germline ends. Germline CDR1 is SNHLY and CDR2 is FYNNEI. The CDR3 region is CASSPDRNYGYTF. CDR3 coding DNA: TGTGCCAGCAGTCCCGACCGAAACTATGGCTACACCTTC.

The V call is TRBV3-1 (or the pseudogene TRBV3-2), the J call TRBJ1-2, with TRBD1 matching 7 bases. The CDR3 extends over 17 amino acids. The V and J ends lost 4 bases and 3 bases, in that order; junction bases with no gene match: 14. Germline V gene lookup returns CDR1 LGHDT and CDR2 YNNKEL (reference sequence). CDR3 sequence reads: CASSPFFRGKADYGYTF. The CDR3 nucleotides read TGTGCCAGCAGCCCATTCTTCAGGGGGAAGGCTGACTATGGCTACACCTTC.

The J gene is TRBJ1-4, the V gene TRBV4-3, with 8 bases matching TRBD1. CDR1 and CDR2 from the germline V gene are LGHNA and YSLEER. The CDR3 runs to 15 residues. Germline trimming cut 4 bases from V and 7 bases from J; bases unmatched to any gene: 8. CDR3 amino acids: CASSPGQGLGEKLFF. CDR3 nucleotide sequence: TGCGCCAGCAGCCCAGGACAGGGTCTAGGTGAAAAACTGTTTTTT.

The V call is TRBV7-9, the J call TRBJ2-1, with D unresolved. The CDR3 is 13 amino acids. CDR1 and CDR2 from the germline V gene are SEHNR and FQNEAQ (reference sequence). V dropped 5 bases and J dropped 7 bases, with 12 bases sitting between them. The CDR3 DNA is TGTGCCAGCAGCCCCCCCCGCGCTAATGAGCAGTTCTTC. Encoded protein: CASSPPRANEQFF.